Listed below are T cell receptor beta chains from one sample, sequenced in a study of vaccination effects on CD4 cells after COVID-19. Antigens of these TCRs are unknown. Some clones are missing from TCRdb's copy, which holds only in-frame ones; the method was immunoSEQ multiplex PCR. The table has 65,000 to 90,000 clones, nearly 75% seen once. Sequences were derived from CD4+ T cells from PBMCs cultured without peptide, sampled after COVID-19 vaccination. These receptor sequences come from a human donor who received a COVID-19 vaccine. Each CDR3 is given with its conserved first and last residue. Fields, in order: V gene, D gene, clone size, J gene, CDR3 DNA, CDR3 protein. A D gene is named only where the DNA matches it firmly. Rows give clone size only sometimes, using once, few, many, or a class for an expanded clone.

>TRBV5-6|NA|NA|TRBJ2-5
TGTGCCAGCAGCTTCGGGACGGAACAAGAGACCCAGTACTTC
CASSFGTEQETQYF
>TRBV27|NA|NA|TRBJ2-3
TGTGCCAGCAGGGCCGCGGGAGATACGCAGTATTTT
CASRAAGDTQYF
>TRBV7-8|NA|NA|TRBJ1-5
TGTGCCAGCAGCTCGGGACCGGCTAGAAGGCAGCCCCAGCATTTT
CASSSGPARRQPQHF
>TRBV12-2|NA|few|TRBJ1-2
TGTGCAAGTCGCTTCCCGACGGGACAGGGGGTCTATGGCTACACCTTC
CASRFPTGQGVYGYTF
>TRBV12-3/TRBV12-4|NA|once|TRBJ2-3
TGTGCCAGCAGCCCTGACACAGATACGCAGTATTTT
CASSPDTDTQYF
>TRBV5-1|NA|few|TRBJ2-2
TGCGCCAGCAGCTTGTATCTCGGGGAGCTGTTTTTT
CASSLYLGELFF
>TRBV5-1|TRBD2|NA|TRBJ2-5
TGCGCCAGCAGCTCTGGAGCGGGGGGGGATGAGACCCAGTACTTC
CASSSGAGGDETQYF
>TRBV18|NA|NA|TRBJ1-2
TGTGCCAGCTCACAATCCATATCAATACAGGGCCACTATGGCTACACCTTC
CASSQSISIQGHYGYTF
>TRBV24-1|NA|NA|TRBJ1-2
TGTGCCACCAGTCGTGGGGGGCAGAGCCATGGCTACACCTTC
CATSRGGQSHGYTF
>TRBV6-1|NA|NA|TRBJ1-2
TGTGCCAGCAGTGAAGGAATCAGGGGTGGCTACACCTTC
CASSEGIRGGYTF
>TRBV28|NA|once|TRBJ1-2
TGTGCCAGCAGTAACCAGGGGAACTATGGCTACACCTTC
CASSNQGNYGYTF
>TRBV18|NA|once|TRBJ2-1
TGTGCCAGCTCACCAGAACATGTCAGGAATGAGCAGTTCTTC
CASSPEHVRNEQFF
>TRBV5-1|NA|NA|TRBJ1-2
TGCGCCAGCAGCTTGGGACAGGCTAACTATGGCTACACCTTC
CASSLGQANYGYTF
>TRBV19|TRBD2|once|TRBJ2-2
TGTGCCAGTAGTCGATTACTAGCGGGGGCCCACACCGGGGAGCTGTTTTTT
CASSRLLAGAHTGELFF
>TRBV25-1|TRBD1|NA|TRBJ2-5
TGTGCCAGCAGTATGCCTCCAGGACAGGGTCGGGAGACCCAGTACTTC
CASSMPPGQGRETQYF
>TRBV18|TRBD1|NA|TRBJ2-1
TGTGCCAGCTCACCACCTGGCAGGGGGCGGTCAGGTGAGCAGTTCTTC
CASSPPGRGRSGEQFF
>TRBV12-3/TRBV12-4|NA|NA|TRBJ1-1
TGTGCCAGTTTGGGGGGGGTTGGGGCTGAAGCTTTCTTT
CASLGGVGAEAFF
>TRBV5-1|NA|once|TRBJ2-3
TGCGCCAGCAGCTCCAGGCTGAACCGAGATACGCAGTATTTT
CASSSRLNRDTQYF
>TRBV28|NA|NA|TRBJ1-2
TGTGCCAGCAGCACCCTCGTCCAAACCGGCTACACCTTC
CASSTLVQTGYTF
>TRBV18|NA|few|TRBJ2-4
TGTGCCAGCTCACCACGTTCGGGGGCCAAAAACATTCAGTACTTC
CASSPRSGAKNIQYF
>TRBV7-2|TRBD1|once|TRBJ1-5
TGTGCCAGCAGCACTACGGGACAGCCAGGGGAGCCCCAGCATTTT
CASSTTGQPGEPQHF
>TRBV5-6|TRBD1|NA|TRBJ1-2
TGTGCCAGCAGCTCGATGGGACAGGGAAGCTATGGCTACACCTTC
CASSSMGQGSYGYTF
>TRBV6-5|NA|NA|TRBJ2-2
TGTGCCAGCAGGCCCCAGAGCCTCACCGGGGAGCTGTTTTTT
CASRPQSLTGELFF
>TRBV5-5|NA|NA|TRBJ1-1
TGTGCCAGCAGCCGGGACCCCAACACTGAAGCTTTCTTT
CASSRDPNTEAFF
>TRBV11-2|NA|NA|TRBJ1-1
TGTGCCAGCAGCTTAGATCTCGGGGTGGCTGAAGCTTTCTTT
CASSLDLGVAEAFF
>TRBV28|TRBD1|NA|TRBJ1-2
TGTGCCAGCACCGACAGGGCCAGAGCTAACTATGGCTACACCTTC
CASTDRARANYGYTF
>TRBV24-1|NA|NA|TRBJ2-1
TGTGCCACCAGTGATCCGCGGCCCCAAGGCAATGAGCAGTTCTTC
CATSDPRPQGNEQFF
>TRBV5-1|TRBD2|NA|TRBJ2-2
TGCGCCAGCAGCTCGATACTTAGCGGGGGGTCGAACACCGGGGAGCTGTTTTTT
CASSSILSGGSNTGELFF
>TRBV7-2|TRBD1|NA|TRBJ1-4
TGTGCCAGCAGCCCCCGACAGGGACCCGAAAAACTGTTTTTT
CASSPRQGPEKLFF
>TRBV10-3|NA|NA|TRBJ1-6
TGTGCCATCAGCGGGGGTGGGTCAGGCTCACCCCTCCACTTT
CAISGGGSGSPLHF
>TRBV4-1|TRBD1|once|TRBJ1-2
TGCGCCAGCAGCCTGGGACAGGCCTATGGCTACACCTTC
CASSLGQAYGYTF
>TRBV6-5|NA|NA|TRBJ1-1
TGTGCCAGCAGTTACTCGATGGGGATAGCCACTGAAGCTTTCTTT
CASSYSMGIATEAFF
>TRBV7-8|TRBD1|NA|TRBJ1-5
TGTGCCAGCAGCTGGAAACAGGGGGCGAGCAATCAGCCCCAGCATTTT
CASSWKQGASNQPQHF
>TRBV29-1|TRBD1|few|TRBJ1-1
TGCAGCGTTGAAGATGGGACAGGGGCTAACACTGAAGCTTTCTTT
CSVEDGTGANTEAFF
>TRBV3-1/TRBV3-2|TRBD2|NA|TRBJ2-2
TGTGCCAGCAGCCTTCTAGCGGGGGCTACCGGGGAGCTGTTTTTT
CASSLLAGATGELFF
>TRBV2|TRBD1|NA|TRBJ1-6
TGTGCCAGCAGTGTCCCGGGACAGGGGTCCCGCTATAATTCACCCCTCCACTTT
CASSVPGQGSRYNSPLHF
>TRBV14|TRBD1|NA|TRBJ1-3
TGTGCCAGCAGCCAAATACCGGGACAGGGCTCAGGAAACACCATATATTTT
CASSQIPGQGSGNTIYF
>TRBV14|NA|NA|TRBJ2-3
TGTGCCAGCAGCCAAGTTATGACTACCGCTAGCACAGATACGCAGTATTTT
CASSQVMTTASTDTQYF
>TRBV24-1|TRBD1|NA|TRBJ1-5
TGTGCCACCAGTGATTCCGGACAGGGACGGAGTAATCAGCCCCAGCATTTT
CATSDSGQGRSNQPQHF
>TRBV2|TRBD1|NA|TRBJ2-5
TGTGCCAGCAGCGGGACAGGAGGAGAGACCCAGTACTTC
CASSGTGGETQYF
>TRBV5-4|NA|NA|TRBJ1-2
TGTGCCAGCAGCGCGATTTTGACTAACTATGGCTACACCTTC
CASSAILTNYGYTF
>TRBV18|NA|NA|TRBJ2-2
TGTGCCAGCTCACCACGTAACGGGGGCAACACCGGGGAGCTGTTTTTT
CASSPRNGGNTGELFF
>TRBV5-1|NA|NA|TRBJ1-1
TGCGCCAGCAGCTCGACCGGCGAGTACACTGAAGCTTTCTTT
CASSSTGEYTEAFF
>TRBV24-1|TRBD1|NA|TRBJ1-5
TGTGCCACCAGCGCTACAGGGGAGGGAAATCAGCCCCAGCATTTT
CATSATGEGNQPQHF
>TRBV7-6|NA|NA|TRBJ1-1
TGTGCCAGCAGCTTACAGATGAACACTGAAGCTTTCTTT
CASSLQMNTEAFF
>TRBV7-9|NA|NA|TRBJ1-1
TGTGCCAGCAGCTTAGATCTGGTTAGCAAGGGTGAAGCTTTCTTT
CASSLDLVSKGEAFF